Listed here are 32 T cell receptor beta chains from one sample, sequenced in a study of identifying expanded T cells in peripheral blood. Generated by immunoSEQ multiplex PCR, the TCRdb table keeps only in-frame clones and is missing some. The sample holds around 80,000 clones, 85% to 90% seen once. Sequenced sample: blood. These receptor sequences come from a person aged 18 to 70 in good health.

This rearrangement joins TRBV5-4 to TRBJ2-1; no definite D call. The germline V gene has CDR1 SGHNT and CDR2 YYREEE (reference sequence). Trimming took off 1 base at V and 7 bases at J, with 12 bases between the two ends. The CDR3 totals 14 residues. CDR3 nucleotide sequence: TGTGCCAGCAGCTTGATGGGATCTACTAATGAGCAGTTCTTC. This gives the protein CASSLMGSTNEQFF. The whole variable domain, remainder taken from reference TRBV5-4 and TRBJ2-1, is ETGVTQSPTHLIKTRGQQVTLRCSSQSGHNTVSWYQQALGQGPQFIFQYYREEENGRGNFPPRFSGLQFPNYSSELNVNALELDDSALYLCASSLMGSTNEQFFGPGTRLTVL.

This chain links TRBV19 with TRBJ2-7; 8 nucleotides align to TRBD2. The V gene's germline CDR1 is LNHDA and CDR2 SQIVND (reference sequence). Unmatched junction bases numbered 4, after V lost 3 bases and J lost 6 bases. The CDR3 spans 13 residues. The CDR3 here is CASSIGREGEQYF. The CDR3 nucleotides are TGTGCCAGTAGTATCGGGAGGGAAGGCGAGCAGTACTTC.

CDR3 bases: TGTGCCAGCAGCTTAGTAGGGACAGGGTATGGCTACACCTTC. Protein sequence: CASSLVGTGYGYTF. This chain connects TRBV11-2 to TRBJ1-2; TRBD1 matches 9 bases. Germline V lookup: CDR1 SGHAT, CDR2 FQNNGV. V trimming: 1 base; J trimming: 5 bases; junction bases outside the gene matches: 2. This CDR3 spans 14 amino acids.

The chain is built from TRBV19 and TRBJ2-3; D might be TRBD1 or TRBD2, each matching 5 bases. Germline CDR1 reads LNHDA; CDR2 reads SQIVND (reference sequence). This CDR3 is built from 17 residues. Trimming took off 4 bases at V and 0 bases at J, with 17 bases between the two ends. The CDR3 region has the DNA TGTGCCAGTAGTACCCGGAGGACAAGTTCTAGCACAGATACGCAGTATTTT. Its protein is CASSTRRTSSSTDTQYF.

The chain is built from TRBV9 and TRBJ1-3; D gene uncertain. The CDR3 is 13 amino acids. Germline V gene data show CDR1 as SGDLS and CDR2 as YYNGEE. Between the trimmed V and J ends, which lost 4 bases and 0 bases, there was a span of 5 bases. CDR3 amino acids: CASSSSSGNTIYF. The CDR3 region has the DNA TGTGCCAGCAGCTCCTCCTCTGGAAACACCATATATTTT.

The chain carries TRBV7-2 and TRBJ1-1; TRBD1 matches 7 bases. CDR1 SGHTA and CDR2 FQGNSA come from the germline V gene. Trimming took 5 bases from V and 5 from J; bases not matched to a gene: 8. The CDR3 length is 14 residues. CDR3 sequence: CASSLQGVNTEAFF. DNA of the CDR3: TGTGCCAGCAGCCTCCAGGGGGTAAATACTGAAGCTTTCTTT.

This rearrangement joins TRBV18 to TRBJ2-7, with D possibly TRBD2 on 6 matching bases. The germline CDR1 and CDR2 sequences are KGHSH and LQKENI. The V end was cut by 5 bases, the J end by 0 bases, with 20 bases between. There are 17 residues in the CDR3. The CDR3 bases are TGTGCCAGCTCAGTGGGACTCCTACAGAAAAGCTCCTACGAGCAGTACTTC. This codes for CASSVGLLQKSSYEQYF.

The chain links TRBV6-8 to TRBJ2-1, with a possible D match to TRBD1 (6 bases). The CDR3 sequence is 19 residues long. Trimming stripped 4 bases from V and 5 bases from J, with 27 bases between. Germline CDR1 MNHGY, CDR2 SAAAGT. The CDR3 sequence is CASSSGVGLGIGHDNEQFF. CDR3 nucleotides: TGTGCCAGCAGTTCAGGGGTCGGACTCGGAATAGGTCACGACAATGAGCAGTTCTTC.

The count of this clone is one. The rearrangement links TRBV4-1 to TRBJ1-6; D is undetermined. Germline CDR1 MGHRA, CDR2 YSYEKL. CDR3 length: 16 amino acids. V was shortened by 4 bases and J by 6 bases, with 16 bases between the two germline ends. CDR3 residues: CASSLYQASGNSPLHF. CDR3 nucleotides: TGCGCCAGCAGCCTATACCAGGCGAGTGGTAATTCACCCCTCCACTTT.

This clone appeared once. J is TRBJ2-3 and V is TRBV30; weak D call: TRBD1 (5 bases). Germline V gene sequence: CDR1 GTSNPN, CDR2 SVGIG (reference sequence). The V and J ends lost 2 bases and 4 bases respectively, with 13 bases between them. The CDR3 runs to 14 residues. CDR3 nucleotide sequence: TGTGCCTGGAGTCGGCTAGTAGGGGCAGATACGCAGTATTTT. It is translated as CAWSRLVGADTQYF.

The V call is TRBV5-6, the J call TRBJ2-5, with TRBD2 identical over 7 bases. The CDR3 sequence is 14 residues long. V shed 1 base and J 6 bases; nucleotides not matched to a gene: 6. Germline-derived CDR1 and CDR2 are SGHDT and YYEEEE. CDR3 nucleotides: TGTGCCAGCAGCTTGCCGAACGGGGGGAAGACCCAGTACTTC. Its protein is CASSLPNGGKTQYF.

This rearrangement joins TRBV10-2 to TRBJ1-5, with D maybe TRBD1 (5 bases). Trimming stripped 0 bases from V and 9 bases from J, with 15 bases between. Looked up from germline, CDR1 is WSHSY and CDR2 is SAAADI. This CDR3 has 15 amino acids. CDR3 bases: TGCGCCAGCAGTGAGTCTACGGGACCAAGTTTGCCCCAGCATTTT. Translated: CASSESTGPSLPQHF.

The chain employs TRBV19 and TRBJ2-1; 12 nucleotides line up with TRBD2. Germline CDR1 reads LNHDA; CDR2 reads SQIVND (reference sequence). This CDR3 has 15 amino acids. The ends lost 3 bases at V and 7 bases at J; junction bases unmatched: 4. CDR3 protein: CASSMTSGSVNEQFF. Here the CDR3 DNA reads TGTGCCAGTAGTATGACTAGCGGGAGTGTGAATGAGCAGTTCTTC.

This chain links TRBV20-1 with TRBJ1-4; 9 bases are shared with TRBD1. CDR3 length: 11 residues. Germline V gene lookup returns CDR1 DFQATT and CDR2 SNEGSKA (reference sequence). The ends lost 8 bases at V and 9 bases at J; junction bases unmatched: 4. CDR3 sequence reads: CSTGQGKKLFF. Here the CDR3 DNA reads TGCAGTACTGGACAGGGGAAAAAACTGTTTTTT.

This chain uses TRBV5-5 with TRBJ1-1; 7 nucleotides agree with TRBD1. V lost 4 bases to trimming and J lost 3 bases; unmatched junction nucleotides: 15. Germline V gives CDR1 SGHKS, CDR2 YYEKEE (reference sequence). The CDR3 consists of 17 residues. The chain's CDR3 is CASSLDTGTVGYTEAFF. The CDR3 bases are TGTGCCAGCAGCCTCGATACAGGGACAGTGGGATACACTGAAGCTTTCTTT.

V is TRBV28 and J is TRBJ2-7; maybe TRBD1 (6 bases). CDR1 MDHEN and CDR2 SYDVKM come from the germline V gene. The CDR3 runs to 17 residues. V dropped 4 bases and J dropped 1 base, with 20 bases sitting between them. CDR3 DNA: TGTGCCAGCAGTTCTCAATTTGGACAGCATTTTTCCTACGAGCAGTACTTC. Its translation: CASSSQFGQHFSYEQYF.

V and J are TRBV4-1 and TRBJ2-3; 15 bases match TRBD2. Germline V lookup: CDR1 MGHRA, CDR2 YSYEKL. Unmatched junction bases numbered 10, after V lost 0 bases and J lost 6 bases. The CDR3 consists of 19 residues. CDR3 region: CASSQEVGGLAGGWDTQYF. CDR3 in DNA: TGCGCCAGCAGCCAAGAGGTCGGAGGACTAGCGGGGGGGTGGGATACGCAGTATTTT.

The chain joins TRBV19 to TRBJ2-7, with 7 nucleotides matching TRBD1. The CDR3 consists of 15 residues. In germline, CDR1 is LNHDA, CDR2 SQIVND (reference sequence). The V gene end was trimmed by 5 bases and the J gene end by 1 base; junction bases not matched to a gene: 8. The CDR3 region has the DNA TGTGCCAGTAGTTCACGGGACAGCCGATCCTACGAGCAGTACTTC. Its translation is CASSSRDSRSYEQYF.

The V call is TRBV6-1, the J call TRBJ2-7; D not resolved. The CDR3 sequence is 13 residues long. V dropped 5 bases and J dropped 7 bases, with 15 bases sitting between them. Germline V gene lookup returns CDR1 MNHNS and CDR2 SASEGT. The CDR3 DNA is TGTGCCAGCAGTTTGTTGGACGTAGGAGAGCAGTACTTC. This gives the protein CASSLLDVGEQYF.

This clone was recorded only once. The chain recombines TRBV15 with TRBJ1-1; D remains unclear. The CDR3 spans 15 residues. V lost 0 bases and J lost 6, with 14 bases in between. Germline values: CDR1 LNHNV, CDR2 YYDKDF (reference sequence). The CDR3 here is CATSRERSGISEAFF. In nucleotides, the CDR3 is TGTGCCACCAGCAGAGAACGGTCGGGGATCTCTGAAGCTTTCTTT.

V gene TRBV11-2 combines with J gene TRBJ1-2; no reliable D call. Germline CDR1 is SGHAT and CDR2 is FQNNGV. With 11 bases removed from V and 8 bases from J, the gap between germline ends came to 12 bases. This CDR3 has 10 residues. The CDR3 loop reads CAAGPPGYTF. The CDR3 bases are TGTGCCGCTGGGCCTCCGGGCTACACCTTC.

CDR3 sequence (DNA): TGTGCCAGCAGCTGGACAGCGAACACTGAAGCTTTCTTT. This gives the protein CASSWTANTEAFF. The chain recombines TRBV5-8 with TRBJ1-1; D might be TRBD1 (6 bases). This CDR3 region has 13 residues. The germline CDR1 and CDR2 sequences are SGHTS and YDEGEE. V shed 3 bases and J shed 1 base, with 7 bases lying between them.

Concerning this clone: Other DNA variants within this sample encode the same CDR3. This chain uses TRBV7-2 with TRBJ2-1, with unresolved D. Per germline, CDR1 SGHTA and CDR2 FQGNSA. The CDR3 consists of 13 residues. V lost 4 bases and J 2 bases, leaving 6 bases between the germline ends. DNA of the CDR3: TGTGCCAGCAGCTCCCAGACCTACAATGAGCAGTTCTTC. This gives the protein CASSSQTYNEQFF.

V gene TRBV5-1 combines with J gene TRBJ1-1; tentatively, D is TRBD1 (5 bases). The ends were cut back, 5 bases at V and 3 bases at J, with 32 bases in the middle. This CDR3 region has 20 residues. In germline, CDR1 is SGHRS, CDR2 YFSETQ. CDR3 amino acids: CASSSLPLRAAKREDTEAFF. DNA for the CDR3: TGCGCCAGCAGTTCCTTACCTCTCAGGGCAGCTAAAAGGGAGGACACTGAAGCTTTCTTT.

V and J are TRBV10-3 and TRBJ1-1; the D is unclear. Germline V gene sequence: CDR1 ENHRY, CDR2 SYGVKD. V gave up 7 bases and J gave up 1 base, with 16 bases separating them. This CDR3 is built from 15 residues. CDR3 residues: CAINQIGQPNTEAFF. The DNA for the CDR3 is TGTGCCATCAATCAGATCGGGCAGCCGAACACTGAAGCTTTCTTT.

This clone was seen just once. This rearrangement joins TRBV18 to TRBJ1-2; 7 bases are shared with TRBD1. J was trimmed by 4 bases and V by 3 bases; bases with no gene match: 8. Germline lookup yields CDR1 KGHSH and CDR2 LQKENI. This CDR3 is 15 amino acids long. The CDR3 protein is CASSPQTGSSYGYTF. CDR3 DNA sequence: TGTGCCAGCTCACCGCAGACAGGGTCGAGCTATGGCTACACCTTC. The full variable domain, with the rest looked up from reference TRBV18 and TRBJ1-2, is NAGVMQNPRHLVRRRGQEARLRCSPMKGHSHVYWYRQLPEEGLKFMVYLQKENIIDESGMPKERFSAEFPKEGPSILRIQQVVRGDSAAYFCASSPQTGSSYGYTFGSGTRLTVV.

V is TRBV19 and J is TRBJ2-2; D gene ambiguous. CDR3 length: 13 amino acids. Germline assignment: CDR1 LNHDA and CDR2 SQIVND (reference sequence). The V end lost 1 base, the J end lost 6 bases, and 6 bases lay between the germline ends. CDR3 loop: CASSIVFSGELFF. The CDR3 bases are TGTGCCAGTAGTATAGTTTTTTCCGGGGAGCTGTTTTTT.

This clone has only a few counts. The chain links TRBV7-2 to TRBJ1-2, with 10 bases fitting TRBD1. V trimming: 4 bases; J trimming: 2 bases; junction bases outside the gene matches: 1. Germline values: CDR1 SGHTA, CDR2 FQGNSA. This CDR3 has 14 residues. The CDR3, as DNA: TGTGCCAGCAGCTCGGGACAGGGGAACTATGGCTACACCTTC. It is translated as CASSSGQGNYGYTF.

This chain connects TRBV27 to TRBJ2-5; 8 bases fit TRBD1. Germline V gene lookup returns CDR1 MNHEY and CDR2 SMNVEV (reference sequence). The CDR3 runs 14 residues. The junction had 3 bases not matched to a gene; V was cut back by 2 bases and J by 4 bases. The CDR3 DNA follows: TGTGCCAGCAGTTTAGGCAGGGGGCGAGAGACCCAGTACTTC. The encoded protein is CASSLGRGRETQYF.

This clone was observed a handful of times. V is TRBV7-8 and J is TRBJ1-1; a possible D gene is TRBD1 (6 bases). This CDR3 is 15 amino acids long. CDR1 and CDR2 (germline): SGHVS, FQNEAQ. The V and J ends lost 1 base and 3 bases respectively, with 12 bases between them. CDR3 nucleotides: TGTGCCAGCAGCTTAGTTGCAGGGGTTTACACTGAAGCTTTCTTT. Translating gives CASSLVAGVYTEAFF.

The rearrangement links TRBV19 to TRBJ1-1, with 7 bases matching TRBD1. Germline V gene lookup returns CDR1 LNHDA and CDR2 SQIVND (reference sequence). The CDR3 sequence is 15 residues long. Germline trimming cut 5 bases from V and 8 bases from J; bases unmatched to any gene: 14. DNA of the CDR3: TGTGCCAGTAGTCGTCGGACAGGTTGGGGGACGGAAGCTTTCTTT. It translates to CASSRRTGWGTEAFF. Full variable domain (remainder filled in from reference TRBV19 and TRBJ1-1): DGGITQSPKYLFRKEGQNVTLSCEQNLNHDAMYWYRQDPGQGLRLIYYSQIVNDFQKGDIAEGYSVSREKKESFPLTVTSAQKNPTAFYLCASSRRTGWGTEAFFGQGTRLTVV.

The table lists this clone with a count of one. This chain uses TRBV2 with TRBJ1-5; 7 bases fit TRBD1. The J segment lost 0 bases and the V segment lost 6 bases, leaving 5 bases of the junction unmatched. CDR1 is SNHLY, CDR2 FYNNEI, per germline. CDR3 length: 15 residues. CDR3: CASRGGVNSNQPQHF. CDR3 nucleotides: TGTGCCAGCAGAGGGGGCGTGAATAGCAATCAGCCCCAGCATTTT.